This T cell receptor (beta chain) was profiled in a study of shared clonotypes between healthy human individuals. Genomic DNA from each subset was divided evenly over several immunoSEQ plates. About 33,000 T cell genomes (approximately 190 ng DNA) went into each sorted-subset replicate. The repertoire was sequenced with immunoSEQ multiplex PCR; TCRdb's copy has only in-frame clones and lacks some. The sample holds around 600,000 clones, roughly 95% seen once. CD45RO-negative, CCR7-positively selected cells formed the naive CD8 fraction, excluding terminally differentiated effector memory CD45RA+ cells. In the case of this clone: Antigen specificity is unknown.

CDR3 size: 16 residues. The V end lost 4 bases, the J end lost 0 bases, and 16 bases lay between the germline ends. Findings of the study overall: Generation of non-shared clonotypes was less probable than generation of clonotypes shared by all four donors. Only blood was sampled, and tissue TCR repertoires likely differ from blood ones.

The TCR was taken from a woman aged 25 to 39 in good health. The sample comprised naive CD8+ T cells sorted from blood. The rearrangement links TRBV5-3 to TRBJ1-1, with unresolved D. TRBV5-3 counts as an open reading frame of uncertain function. The DNA for the CDR3 is TGTGCCAGAAGCCGCGTGCGGTGGCCGATGAACACTGAAGCTTTCTTT. This encodes CARSRVRWPMNTEAFF.